Sequencing of this T cell receptor beta chain was carried out in a study of tumor and adjacent non-tumor tissue in lung cancer. Study-level results: Top 100 clones took a larger repertoire share in normal lung.

The sample holds many counts of this clonotype. Its matching antigen is unknown. TCRbeta libraries were built with three rounds of nested PCR, modified from ARM-PCR. TCRdb reprocessed the multiplex PCR reads via MiXCR and lists one record per CDR3 protein. The data contain about 79,000 distinct CDR3 sequences, approximately 72% of them singletons. The template was RNA from unsorted bulk tissue. Trimming shortened V by 0 bases and J by 0 bases, and 9 bases separated the two germline ends. Germline lookup yields CDR1 SQVTM and CDR2 ANQGSEA. This CDR3 has 15 amino acids. The sample taken for sequencing was lung tumor tissue. The chain joins TRBV29-1 to TRBJ1-3; D unresolved. The TCR was taken from a woman aged 40 to 50 with non-small cell lung cancer. CDR3 coding DNA: TGCAGCGTTGAAGATAGCCCCAGCTCTGGAAACACCATATATTTT. This sequence encodes CSVEDSPSSGNTIYF.